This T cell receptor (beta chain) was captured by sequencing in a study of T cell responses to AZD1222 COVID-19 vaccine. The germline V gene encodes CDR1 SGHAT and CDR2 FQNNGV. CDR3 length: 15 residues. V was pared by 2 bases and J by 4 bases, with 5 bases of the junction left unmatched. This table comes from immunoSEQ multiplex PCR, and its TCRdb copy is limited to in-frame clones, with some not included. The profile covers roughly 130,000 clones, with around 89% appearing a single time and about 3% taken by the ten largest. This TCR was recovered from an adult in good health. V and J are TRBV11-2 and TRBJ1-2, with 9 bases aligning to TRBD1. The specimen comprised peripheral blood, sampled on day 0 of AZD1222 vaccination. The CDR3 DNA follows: TGTGCCAGCAGCTTAAGTGCGGGACAGGGCTATGGCTACACCTTC. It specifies CASSLSAGQGYGYTF.